This T cell receptor beta chain originates from a study of blood T cell repertoires in COVID-19. Turning to the study itself: The United States, Italy and Spain provided the acute and convalescent COVID-19 samples. Sources were T cells, B-cell-depleted T cells, or PBMCs; the material itself was cDNA or gDNA.

Per the original methods: Estimation of nucleated cell counts relied on the amplification of reference gene primers. The data were produced by immunoSEQ multiplex PCR, yet TCRdb's version contains in-frame clones alone and is incomplete. V and J calls and clone size are as listed in that table; D and trimming were resolved from the DNA. The sample has some 150,000 clones, around three quarters seen once. The CDR3 consists of 12 residues. The V end lost 1 base, the J end lost 5 bases, and 8 bases lay between the germline ends. Germline V CDR1 and CDR2: SQVTM, ANQGSEA. As to this clone: Distinct nucleotide sequences in the sample also encode this CDR3.

Input material: peripheral blood. The chain employs TRBV29-1 and TRBJ1-1; no firm D call. The clonotype was recovered from a man older than 75 with acute or convalescent COVID-19. The CDR3 here is CSVEGGGTEAFF. The DNA for the CDR3 is TGCAGCGTTGAAGGCGGAGGGACTGAAGCTTTCTTT. Full variable domain (remainder filled in from reference TRBV29-1 and TRBJ1-1): SAVISQKPSRDICQRGTSLTIQCQVDSQVTMMFWYRQQPGQSLTLIATANQGSEATYESGFVIDKFPISRPNLTFSTLTVSNMSPEDSSIYLCSVEGGGTEAFFGQGTRLTVV.